These T cell receptor beta chains were read from a single sample in a study of T cells in Graves' hyperthyroidism and ophthalmopathy. TCRdb redid the calling of the multiplex PCR reads with MiXCR, one entry per CDR3 protein. The data contain around 700,000 distinct CDR3 sequences, approximately 18% of them singletons. Specimen: blood. The receptors stem from a woman in her 50s with Graves' hyperthyroidism that later progressed to Graves' ophthalmopathy. The CDR3 runs from the conserved cysteine through the conserved F or W.

TRBV24-1,CATSDFGTSHTDTQYF
TRBV6-2/TRBV6-3,CASSYGGGEQYF
TRBV6-1,CASRDAGTGGYNEKLFF
TRBV7-6,CASSLASGTGIVSYEQYF
TRBV15,CATSRVRANTEAFF
TRBV14,CASSQLGFPQHF
TRBV10-2,CASSVDSSTQAFF
TRBV29-1,CSVEGDRGGVSTEAFF
TRBV12-3/TRBV12-4,CASSADRRINNEQFF
TRBV15,CATSPGPYEQYF
TRBV11-3,CASSLGRDVTEAFF
TRBV3-1,CASSPSLGGLGTIYF
TRBV19,CASSDTELNEKLFF
TRBV27,CASSSRLGLYGYTF
TRBV6-1,CASSEWGGQVRYEQYF
TRBV20-1,CSASPSASGTDTQYF